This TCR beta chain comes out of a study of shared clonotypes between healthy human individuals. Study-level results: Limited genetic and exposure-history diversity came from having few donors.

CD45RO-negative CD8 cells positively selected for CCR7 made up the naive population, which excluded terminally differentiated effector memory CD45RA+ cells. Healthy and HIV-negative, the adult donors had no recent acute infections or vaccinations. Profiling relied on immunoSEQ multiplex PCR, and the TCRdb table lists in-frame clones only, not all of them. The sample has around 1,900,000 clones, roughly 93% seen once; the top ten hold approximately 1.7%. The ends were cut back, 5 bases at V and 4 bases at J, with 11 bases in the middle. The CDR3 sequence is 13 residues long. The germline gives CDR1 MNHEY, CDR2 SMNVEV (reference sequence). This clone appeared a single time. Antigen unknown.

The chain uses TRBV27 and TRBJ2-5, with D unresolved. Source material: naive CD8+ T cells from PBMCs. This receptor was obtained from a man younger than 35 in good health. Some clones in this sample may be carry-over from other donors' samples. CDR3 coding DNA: TGTGCCAGCAGTCAAAATCTGCGAGAGACCCAGTACTTC. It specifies CASSQNLRETQYF.